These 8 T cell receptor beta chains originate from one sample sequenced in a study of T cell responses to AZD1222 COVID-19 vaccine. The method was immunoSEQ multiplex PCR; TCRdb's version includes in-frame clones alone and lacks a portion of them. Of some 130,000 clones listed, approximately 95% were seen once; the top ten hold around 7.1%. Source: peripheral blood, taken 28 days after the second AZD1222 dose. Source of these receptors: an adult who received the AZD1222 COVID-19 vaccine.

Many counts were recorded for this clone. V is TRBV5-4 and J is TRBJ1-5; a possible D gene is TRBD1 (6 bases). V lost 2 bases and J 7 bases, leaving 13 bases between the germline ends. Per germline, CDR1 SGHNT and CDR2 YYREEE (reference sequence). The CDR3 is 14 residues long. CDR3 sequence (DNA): TGTGCCAGCAGCTTCGATGGGGGCCCCCAGCCCCAGCATTTT. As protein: CASSFDGGPQPQHF.

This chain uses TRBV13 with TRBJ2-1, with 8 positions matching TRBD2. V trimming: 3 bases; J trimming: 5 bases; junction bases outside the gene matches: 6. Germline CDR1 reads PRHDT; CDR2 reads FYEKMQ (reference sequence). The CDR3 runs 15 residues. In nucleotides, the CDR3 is TGTGCCAGCAGCTTGCGGGGGGTTGGGAACAATGAGCAGTTCTTC. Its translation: CASSLRGVGNNEQFF.

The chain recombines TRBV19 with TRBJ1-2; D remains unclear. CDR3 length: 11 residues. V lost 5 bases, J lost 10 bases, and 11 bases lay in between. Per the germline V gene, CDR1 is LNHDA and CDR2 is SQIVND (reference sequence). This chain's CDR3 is CASSFRSDYTF. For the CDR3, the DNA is TGTGCCAGTAGTTTTAGGAGCGACTACACCTTC. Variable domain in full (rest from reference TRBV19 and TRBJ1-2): DGGITQSPKYLFRKEGQNVTLSCEQNLNHDAMYWYRQDPGQGLRLIYYSQIVNDFQKGDIAEGYSVSREKKESFPLTVTSAQKNPTAFYLCASSFRSDYTFGSGTRLTVV.

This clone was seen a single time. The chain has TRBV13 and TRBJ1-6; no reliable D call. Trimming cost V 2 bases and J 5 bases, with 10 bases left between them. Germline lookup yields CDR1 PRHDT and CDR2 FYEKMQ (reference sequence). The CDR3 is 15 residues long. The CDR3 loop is CASSLRPDDNSPLHF. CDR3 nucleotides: TGTGCCAGCAGCTTAAGACCCGATGATAATTCACCCCTCCACTTT.

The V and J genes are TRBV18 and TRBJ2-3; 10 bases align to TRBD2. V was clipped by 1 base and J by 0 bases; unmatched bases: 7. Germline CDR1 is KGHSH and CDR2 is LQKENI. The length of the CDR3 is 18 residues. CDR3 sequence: CASSPLAGGYGSTDTQYF. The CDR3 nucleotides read TGTGCCAGCTCACCACTAGCGGGGGGCTACGGGAGCACAGATACGCAGTATTTT.

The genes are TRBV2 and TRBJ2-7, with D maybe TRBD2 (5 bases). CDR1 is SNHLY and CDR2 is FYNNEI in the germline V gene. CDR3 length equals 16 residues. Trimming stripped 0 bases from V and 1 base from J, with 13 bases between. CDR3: CASSEARGIGSYEQYF. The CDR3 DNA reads TGTGCCAGCAGTGAAGCCCGGGGTATCGGATCCTACGAGCAGTACTTC.

The CDR3 sequence: CASSPDTHNEQFF. The CDR3 nucleotides read TGTGCCAGCAGTCCCGACACCCACAATGAGCAGTTCTTC. The chain combines TRBV2 with TRBJ2-1; D unclear. The ends were cut back, 5 bases at V and 5 bases at J, with 10 bases in the middle. The CDR3 length is 13 residues. CDR1 and CDR2 from the germline V gene are SNHLY and FYNNEI.

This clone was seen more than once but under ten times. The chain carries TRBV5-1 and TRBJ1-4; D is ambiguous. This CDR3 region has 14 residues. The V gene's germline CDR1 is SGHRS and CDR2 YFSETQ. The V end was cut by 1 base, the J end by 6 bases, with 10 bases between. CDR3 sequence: CASSLSRTDEKLFF. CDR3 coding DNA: TGCGCCAGCAGCTTGAGCCGGACGGATGAAAAACTGTTTTTT.